A single sample gave rise to the 27 T cell receptor beta chains below, sequenced in a study of cytomegalovirus exposure and HLA in healthy donors. With 60 Vbeta and 13 Jbeta primers, the PCR was carried out. Assay used: immunoSEQ multiplex PCR; TCRdb lists only in-frame clones, some missing. The sample yields around 200,000 clones, 62% seen once. The material sequenced was PBMCs. These receptors were taken from a man aged 35 to 55 in good health and CMV-seronegative.

This chain links TRBV30 with TRBJ2-3; TRBD2 matches at 9 bases. The CDR3 totals 12 residues. Germline assignment: CDR1 GTSNPN and CDR2 SVGIG (reference sequence). Trimming took 4 bases from V and 7 from J; bases not matched to a gene: 3. The CDR3, as DNA: TGTGCCTGGACTAGCGGGACGAATACGCAGTATTTT. Translated, it gives CAWTSGTNTQYF.

The genes are TRBV6-5 and TRBJ1-4, with 8 nucleotides matching TRBD1. V lost 8 bases, J lost 5 bases, and 7 bases stayed unmatched. There are 14 residues in the CDR3. The V gene's germline CDR1 is MNHEY and CDR2 SVGAGI. The CDR3 sequence: CASGSGTGNEKLFF. In DNA, the CDR3 is TGTGCCAGCGGCTCGGGGACAGGAAATGAAAAACTGTTTTTT.

This clone was observed a handful of times. The chain links TRBV29-1 to TRBJ2-5, with TRBD2 identical over 9 bases. Unmatched junction bases numbered 8, after V lost 7 bases and J lost 5 bases. The germline CDR1 and CDR2 sequences are SQVTM and ANQGSEA. The CDR3 has 13 amino acids. The CDR3 reads CSAQGSGGETQYF. As DNA, the CDR3 is TGCAGCGCTCAGGGTAGCGGGGGTGAGACCCAGTACTTC.

This CDR3 reads CASSLRQGIPQPQHF. In nucleotides, the CDR3 is TGTGCCAGCAGCTTGAGGCAGGGAATACCTCAGCCCCAGCATTTT. The chain is built from TRBV5-5 and TRBJ1-5; weak D call: TRBD1 (5 bases). V gave up 1 base and J gave up 6 bases, with 14 bases separating them. The CDR3 has 15 amino acids. Germline CDR1 SGHKS, CDR2 YYEKEE (reference sequence).

The chain couples TRBV30 to TRBJ2-3; 7 positions match TRBD1. The CDR3 contains 14 residues. J lost 5 bases, V lost 7 bases, and 12 bases had no gene match. In germline, CDR1 is GTSNPN, CDR2 SVGIG (reference sequence). CDR3 residues: CAFWVQGVQDTQYF. The CDR3 nucleotides read TGTGCCTTCTGGGTGCAGGGGGTACAAGATACGCAGTATTTT.

J is TRBJ1-1 and V is TRBV6-5, with D perhaps matching TRBD1 (5 bases). Germline V lookup: CDR1 MNHEY, CDR2 SVGAGI. The CDR3 loop spans 14 amino acids. Trimming pared 7 bases from V and 3 bases from J, leaving 15 bases between. CDR3: CASTQSRGDTEAFF. The CDR3 DNA sequence: TGTGCCAGCACCCAATCCCGGGGGGACACTGAAGCTTTCTTT.

The CDR3 here is CACPGGTSAQETQYF. DNA of the CDR3: TGTGCCTGCCCGGGAGGGACTAGCGCGCAAGAGACCCAGTACTTC. This sequence joins TRBV30 and TRBJ2-5; 10 bases line up with TRBD2. The ends lost 6 bases at V and 2 bases at J; junction bases unmatched: 9. The CDR3 consists of 15 residues. Germline V gives CDR1 GTSNPN, CDR2 SVGIG (reference sequence).

This clone was detected once. The chain uses TRBV4-3 and TRBJ2-7; weak D call: TRBD2 (5 bases). Germline V gene data show CDR1 as LGHNA and CDR2 as YSLEER. Trimming took 4 bases from V and 5 from J, leaving 12 bases between them. The CDR3 has 13 amino acids. The CDR3 region has the DNA TGCGCCAGCAGCCCCACTAGATTGCACGAGCAGTACTTC. It translates to CASSPTRLHEQYF.

The sample holds a few counts of this clone. The chain is built from TRBV4-1 and TRBJ2-1, with D maybe TRBD2 (5 bases). V lost 0 bases and J 7 bases, leaving 13 bases between the germline ends. The germline CDR1 and CDR2 sequences are MGHRA and YSYEKL. This CDR3 has 15 residues. CDR3 DNA sequence: TGCGCCAGCAGCCAAGATGCGGGCGCGCGGAATGAGCAGTTCTTC. As protein: CASSQDAGARNEQFF.

The chain is built from TRBV7-2 and TRBJ1-5; D unresolved. Germline values: CDR1 SGHTA, CDR2 FQGNSA. V was clipped by 1 base and J by 0 bases, with 7 bases between them. This CDR3 has 15 amino acids. CDR3 coding DNA: TGTGCCAGCAGCTTAGAGCGCAGTAGCAATCAGCCCCAGCATTTT. The encoded protein is CASSLERSSNQPQHF.

This clone was seen more than once but under ten times. The chain is built from TRBV14 and TRBJ2-3; 10 bases align to TRBD2. The CDR3 is made up of 16 amino acids. Germline assignment: CDR1 SGHDN and CDR2 FVKESK. V shed 3 bases and J 1 base; nucleotides not matched to a gene: 4. The CDR3 DNA follows: TGTGCCAGCAGCCAGCTCCTAGCGGGGGGCACAGATACGCAGTATTTT. Translation gives CASSQLLAGGTDTQYF.

The J gene is TRBJ1-4, the V gene TRBV7-2; perhaps TRBD1 as D (5 bases). CDR1 is SGHTA, CDR2 FQGNSA, per germline. This CDR3 is 16 amino acids long. V was clipped by 5 bases and J by 3 bases, with 16 bases between them. The CDR3 protein is CASSPRGGWANEKLFF. CDR3 coding DNA: TGTGCCAGCAGCCCCCGCGGGGGTTGGGCTAATGAAAAACTGTTTTTT. The variable domain in full, completed from reference TRBV7-2 and TRBJ1-4, reads GAGVSQSPSNKVTEKGKDVELRCDPISGHTALYWYRQSLGQGLEFLIYFQGNSAPDKSGLPSDRFSAERTGGSVSTLTIQRTQQEDSAVYLCASSPRGGWANEKLFFGSGTQLSVL.

The V and J genes are TRBV7-6 and TRBJ2-3, with TRBD2 matching over 9 bases. The CDR3 loop spans 17 amino acids. The V and J ends lost 4 bases and 4 bases, in that order; junction bases with no gene match: 12. CDR1 is SGHVS and CDR2 is FNYEAQ in the germline V gene. CDR3 loop: CASSSPRAGGPADTQYF. CDR3 nucleotide sequence: TGTGCCAGCAGCTCCCCAAGGGCGGGGGGGCCGGCAGATACGCAGTATTTT.

The chain has TRBV15 and TRBJ2-3; 8 nucleotides agree with TRBD2. The CDR3 is 17 residues long. Germline trimming cut 0 bases from V and 1 base from J; bases unmatched to any gene: 6. From germline, CDR1 is LNHNV and CDR2 YYDKDF (reference sequence). For the CDR3, the DNA is TGTGCCACCAGCAGAGACCAGGCGGGAGGAGGCACAGATACGCAGTATTTT. The encoded protein is CATSRDQAGGGTDTQYF.

The V gene is TRBV5-6, the J gene TRBJ2-3; D perhaps matches TRBD1 (6 bases). The CDR3 is made up of 15 amino acids. V shed 4 bases and J shed 2 bases, with 14 bases lying between them. Per germline, CDR1 SGHDT and CDR2 YYEEEE. The CDR3 nucleotides read TGTGCCAGCAGCCTTAAACAGGGCAACACAGATACGCAGTATTTT. Its translation: CASSLKQGNTDTQYF.

CDR3 region: CASSRGRESSGANVLTF. In DNA form, the CDR3 reads TGCGCCAGCAGCCGGGGCAGAGAGAGCTCTGGGGCCAACGTCCTGACTTTC. The chain links TRBV4-1 to TRBJ2-6, with D maybe TRBD1 (5 bases). Per the germline V gene, CDR1 is MGHRA and CDR2 is YSYEKL. This CDR3 contains 17 residues. With 4 bases removed from V and 0 bases from J, the gap between germline ends came to 13 bases.

There are a few counts of this clone. The V call is TRBV7-6, the J call TRBJ2-1; weak D call: TRBD1 (5 bases). V gave up 4 bases and J gave up 0 bases, with 13 bases separating them. CDR3 length: 16 residues. Germline V gives CDR1 SGHVS, CDR2 FNYEAQ. CDR3 protein: CASSSTPTGSYNEQFF. The CDR3 nucleotides are TGTGCCAGCAGCTCCACACCCACAGGCTCCTACAATGAGCAGTTCTTC.

V usage is TRBV4-2 and J usage is TRBJ2-4; TRBD2 is a possible D gene (6 bases). Trimming removed 0 bases at V and 0 bases at J, with 9 bases between. CDR3 size: 16 residues. Germline lookup yields CDR1 LGHNA and CDR2 YNFKEQ. CDR3 nucleotide sequence: TGTGCCAGCAGCCAAGATGTGGAGGGAGCCAAAAACATTCAGTACTTC. It is translated as CASSQDVEGAKNIQYF.

V usage is TRBV6-5 and J usage is TRBJ1-5; D is possibly TRBD1 (5 bases). The CDR3 extends over 14 amino acids. The V end was cut by 4 bases, the J end by 4 bases, with 11 bases between. CDR1 and CDR2 (germline): MNHEY, SVGAGI. The CDR3 loop reads CASSSAGENQPQHF. For the CDR3, the DNA is TGTGCCAGCAGTTCTGCGGGGGAAAATCAGCCCCAGCATTTT.

The CDR3 reads CASSPQGPDTQYF. The CDR3 bases are TGTGCCAGCAGCCCACAGGGCCCAGATACGCAGTATTTT. V is TRBV4-2 and J is TRBJ2-3; D perhaps matches TRBD1 (6 bases). This CDR3 has 13 amino acids. V was pared by 4 bases and J by 4 bases, with 9 bases between. In germline, CDR1 is LGHNA, CDR2 YNFKEQ.

V and J are TRBV7-9 and TRBJ2-7; 10 bases match TRBD2. The CDR3 runs 15 residues. V trimming: 1 base; J trimming: 7 bases; junction bases outside the gene matches: 7. Germline-derived CDR1 and CDR2 are SEHNR and FQNEAQ (reference sequence). CDR3 sequence: CASSLVDLAGAEQYF. The CDR3, as DNA: TGTGCCAGCAGCTTAGTGGACCTAGCGGGAGCTGAGCAGTACTTC.

The gene calls are TRBV25-1 and TRBJ2-7; TRBD1 matches at 7 bases. This CDR3 has 13 residues. Germline CDR1 and CDR2: MGHDK and SYGVNS. V trimming: 3 bases; J trimming: 5 bases; junction bases outside the gene matches: 4. DNA of the CDR3: TGTGCCAGCAGTGACTATGGGACAGACGAGCAGTACTTC. Translation gives CASSDYGTDEQYF.

A single count supports this clone. CDR3 residues: CASRSGTKYNEQFF. CDR3 sequence (DNA): TGTGCCAGCAGGTCCGGGACTAAGTACAATGAGCAGTTCTTC. V and J are TRBV6-5 and TRBJ2-1; 7 bases are shared with TRBD2. The CDR3 sequence is 14 residues long. The germline gives CDR1 MNHEY, CDR2 SVGAGI. Unmatched junction bases numbered 6, after V lost 6 bases and J lost 4 bases.

The genes are TRBV15 and TRBJ2-6; D ambiguous. Looked up from germline, CDR1 is LNHNV and CDR2 is YYDKDF (reference sequence). The CDR3 spans 17 residues. The V and J ends lost 3 bases and 0 bases respectively, with 12 bases between them. CDR3 coding DNA: TGTGCCACCAGCAGCGTCTTTTATAGCTCTGGGGCCAACGTCCTGACTTTC. Protein product: CATSSVFYSSGANVLTF.

V and J are TRBV6-6 and TRBJ2-3; TRBD1 is a possible D gene (5 bases). Trimming pared 2 bases from V and 3 bases from J, leaving 6 bases between. Germline CDR1 and CDR2: MNHNY and SVGAGI (reference sequence). This CDR3 region has 13 residues. In DNA form, the CDR3 reads TGTGCCAGCAGTTACGGACAAACAGATACGCAGTATTTT. This sequence encodes CASSYGQTDTQYF.

The rearrangement uses TRBV6-1 and TRBJ1-2; no definite D call. The V gene lost 4 bases and the J gene lost 2 bases, with 11 bases spanning the gap. CDR1 and CDR2 from the germline V gene are MNHNS and SASEGT. The CDR3 totals 14 residues. The CDR3 DNA is TGTGCCAGCAGTGGGAGCAGAGCGAACTATGGCTACACCTTC. Translation gives CASSGSRANYGYTF.

V is TRBV6-1 and J is TRBJ1-2; D is possibly TRBD1 (5 bases). The CDR3 length is 13 residues. The germline V gene has CDR1 MNHNS and CDR2 SASEGT. Trimming stripped 7 bases from V and 7 bases from J, with 16 bases between. In DNA form, the CDR3 reads TGTGCCAGCATAGGAGGGTTGGGGACTGGCTACACCTTC. This codes for CASIGGLGTGYTF.